This passage covers 25 T cell receptor beta chains from one sample sequenced in a study of cytomegalovirus exposure and HLA in healthy donors. TCRdb's copy holds only in-frame clones and misses some; the assay was immunoSEQ multiplex PCR. The sample consists of under 110,000 clones, less than 90% of them appearing once. The sequenced material came from PBMCs. These receptor sequences come from a woman under 30 in good health and CMV-seropositive.

This clone was picked up a small number of times. The CDR3 nucleotides are TGCGCCAGCAGCCAAGAGACTAGCGGGCCGAGGACAGATACGCAGTATTTT. This gives the protein CASSQETSGPRTDTQYF. The chain links TRBV4-1 to TRBJ2-3; the match to TRBD2 covers 10 bases. V lost 0 bases and J lost 3; bases outside the gene matches: 6. The CDR3 runs 17 residues. Per germline, CDR1 MGHRA and CDR2 YSYEKL.

The V call is TRBV10-1, the J call TRBJ1-6; 7 bases match TRBD1. The CDR3 contains 14 residues. With V trimmed by 3 bases and J by 14 bases, 10 bases remained unmatched. CDR1 WNHNN and CDR2 SYGVQD come from the germline V gene (reference sequence). The CDR3, as DNA: TGCGCCAGCAGTGAAACCCCCGACAGGGCGGCCCTCCACTTT. It specifies CASSETPDRAALHF.

The J gene is TRBJ1-1, the V gene TRBV2; D perhaps matches TRBD1 (6 bases). Germline V CDR1 and CDR2: SNHLY, FYNNEI. The CDR3 has 15 amino acids. V was pared by 7 bases and J by 1 base, with 16 bases between. The DNA of the CDR3 is TGTGCCAGCACAACCAGGGGTAGTGGGAACACTGAAGCTTTCTTT. Translation: CASTTRGSGNTEAFF.

A single count supports this clone. The chain carries TRBV7-2 and TRBJ2-2; a possible D gene is TRBD1 (6 bases). Trimming stripped 5 bases from V and 3 bases from J, with 16 bases between. CDR1 and CDR2 (germline): SGHTA, FQGNSA. The CDR3 loop spans 16 amino acids. CDR3 sequence (DNA): TGTGCCAGCAGCCACGGTCCAGGGGTTGACACCGGGGAGCTGTTTTTT. This codes for CASSHGPGVDTGELFF.

V is TRBV28 and J is TRBJ2-7; 9 nucleotides agree with TRBD2. CDR3 length: 14 amino acids. Germline CDR1 MDHEN, CDR2 SYDVKM. With V trimmed by 5 bases and J by 3 bases, 5 bases remained unmatched. The CDR3 region has the DNA TGTGCCAGCAGTCTCTCTAGCGGGGACTACGAGCAGTACGTC. It yields the protein CASSLSSGDYEQYV.

The chain has TRBV2 and TRBJ2-5, with D hard to call. This CDR3 contains 14 residues. Deletions cut 6 bases from V and 1 base from J, with 12 bases between. The germline V gene has CDR1 SNHLY and CDR2 FYNNEI. CDR3 sequence reads: CASRATGPQETQYF. Here the CDR3 DNA reads TGTGCCAGCAGAGCGACTGGCCCCCAAGAGACCCAGTACTTC.

The J gene is TRBJ2-7, the V gene TRBV6-1; no reliable D call. Germline V gene sequence: CDR1 MNHNS, CDR2 SASEGT. V lost 0 bases and J 7 bases, leaving 19 bases between the germline ends. The CDR3 length is 16 residues. The DNA of the CDR3 is TGTGCCAGCAGTGAAGCGCTACAGAACTTGCTAAGAGAGCAGTACGTC. Its protein is CASSEALQNLLREQYV.

This chain connects TRBV20-1 to TRBJ1-5; D unresolved. The CDR3 is made up of 11 amino acids. The V end was cut by 4 bases, the J end by 5 bases, with 6 bases between. The germline gives CDR1 DFQATT, CDR2 SNEGSKA (reference sequence). The CDR3 spells CSAIRDQPQHF. The CDR3 DNA is TGCAGTGCTATTCGGGATCAGCCCCAGCATTTT.

The rearrangement links TRBV27 to TRBJ1-1, with no clear D. V lost 4 bases, J lost 1 base, and 7 bases lay in between. The CDR3 runs 13 residues. Germline assignment: CDR1 MNHEY and CDR2 SMNVEV (reference sequence). In nucleotides, the CDR3 is TGTGCCAGCAGTTACGGAGCGAACACTGAAGCTTTCTTT. Translated: CASSYGANTEAFF.

This clone was seen more than once but under ten times. At one boundary the junction diverges from the germline segment, which might be a read error. The chain couples TRBV7-9 to TRBJ1-2, with 7 bases lining up with TRBD1. CDR3 length: 14 amino acids. Germline V gene sequence: CDR1 SEHNR, CDR2 FQNEAQ (reference sequence). In nucleotides, the CDR3 is TGTGCCAGCAGCCCCGGGACAGCTAACCATGGCTACACCTTC. Protein sequence: CASSPGTANHGYTF.

A remark on this clone: The junction shows a germline mismatch at one end, possibly a read error. The V gene is TRBV2, the J gene TRBJ2-7; D uncertain. The CDR3 extends over 12 amino acids. Germline-derived CDR1 and CDR2 are SNHLY and FYNNEI. The CDR3, as DNA: TGTGCCAGCAATGAAGAGCGCTACGAGCAGTACTTC. Residues: CASNEERYEQYF.

The chain is built from TRBV28 and TRBJ2-6; TRBD1 might be the D (6 bases). Trimming cost V 3 bases and J 0 bases, with 9 bases left between them. The germline gives CDR1 MDHEN, CDR2 SYDVKM. The CDR3 is made up of 16 amino acids. The CDR3 protein is CASSLGHLSGANVLTF. In DNA, the CDR3 is TGTGCCAGCAGTTTGGGACACCTCTCTGGGGCCAACGTCCTGACTTTC.

V gene TRBV5-8 combines with J gene TRBJ1-5; the D is unclear. With 6 bases removed from V and 5 bases from J, the gap between germline ends came to 21 bases. The germline CDR1 and CDR2 sequences are SGHTS and YDEGEE. CDR3 length: 16 amino acids. CDR3 in amino acids: CASITPQPGLHQPQHF. CDR3 DNA: TGTGCCAGCATCACTCCGCAACCGGGGTTGCATCAGCCCCAGCATTTT. The whole variable domain, remainder taken from reference TRBV5-8 and TRBJ1-5, is EAGVTQSPTHLIKTRGQQATLRCSPISGHTSVYWYQQALGLGLQFLLWYDEGEERNRGNFPPRFSGRQFPNYSSELNVNALELEDSALYLCASITPQPGLHQPQHFGDGTRLSIL.

The chain combines TRBV5-1 with TRBJ1-5; D might be TRBD1 (5 bases). The CDR3 has 14 amino acids. Germline V gene data show CDR1 as SGHRS and CDR2 as YFSETQ. V lost 0 bases, J lost 6 bases, and 10 bases lay in between. This chain's CDR3 is CASSLEGGAQPQHF. CDR3 in DNA: TGCGCCAGCAGCTTGGAAGGAGGGGCTCAGCCCCAGCATTTT.

The CDR3 sequence is CASSKLGENTEAFF. DNA for the CDR3: TGTGCCAGCAGCAAACTCGGGGAGAACACTGAAGCTTTCTTT. This chain connects TRBV5-6 to TRBJ1-1; no clear D. The V end was cut by 4 bases, the J end by 1 base, with 11 bases between. The germline V gene has CDR1 SGHDT and CDR2 YYEEEE. The length of the CDR3 is 14 residues.

The V call is TRBV5-4, the J call TRBJ1-1; D possibly corresponds to TRBD1 (5 bases). V lost 1 base and J lost 2, with 6 bases in between. The CDR3 consists of 13 residues. The germline V gene has CDR1 SGHNT and CDR2 YYREEE (reference sequence). The CDR3 sequence: CASSLTGNTEAFF. In nucleotides, the CDR3 is TGTGCCAGCAGCTTGACAGGAAACACTGAAGCTTTCTTT.

In this sample, this clone turned up once. This chain links TRBV9 with TRBJ2-1; a weak D match, TRBD1 (5 bases). Per germline, CDR1 SGDLS and CDR2 YYNGEE. The CDR3 consists of 15 residues. V was cut by 0 bases and J by 0 bases, with 7 bases left in between. The CDR3 bases are TGTGCCAGCAGCGTAGAGGACATCTCCTACAATGAGCAGTTCTTC. Translation gives CASSVEDISYNEQFF. The full variable domain, rest sourced from reference TRBV9 and TRBJ2-1, is DSGVTQTPKHLITATGQRVTLRCSPRSGDLSVYWYQQSLDQGLQFLIQYYNGEERAKGNILERFSAQQFPDLHSELNLSSLELGDSALYFCASSVEDISYNEQFFGPGTRLTVL.

The genes are TRBV4-1 and TRBJ1-5; D remains unclear. The CDR3 runs to 15 residues. V was clipped by 1 base and J by 1 base, with 8 bases between them. The V gene's germline CDR1 is MGHRA and CDR2 YSYEKL. The DNA for the CDR3 is TGCGCCAGCAGCCAAGCGGCGGGGAGCAATCAGCCCCAGCATTTT. Translation: CASSQAAGSNQPQHF.

The chain has TRBV19 and TRBJ2-7; tentative D call: TRBD2 (6 bases). CDR1 and CDR2 from the germline V gene are LNHDA and SQIVND (reference sequence). The CDR3 contains 14 residues. V was clipped by 5 bases and J by 2 bases, with 13 bases between them. The CDR3 DNA sequence: TGTGCCAGTAGTCCCGCGGGGTTCCCCTACGAGCAGTACTTC. It yields the protein CASSPAGFPYEQYF.

The chain is built from TRBV2 and TRBJ1-5; no clear D. The V end lost 3 bases, the J end lost 8 bases, and 17 bases lay between the germline ends. CDR1 is SNHLY and CDR2 is FYNNEI in the germline V gene. CDR3 length: 15 amino acids. This CDR3 is CASSDGVMGFEPQHF. CDR3 coding DNA: TGTGCCAGCAGTGACGGGGTAATGGGGTTTGAGCCCCAGCATTTT. Full variable domain (missing parts from reference TRBV2 and TRBJ1-5): EPEVTQTPSHQVTQMGQEVILRCVPISNHLYFYWYRQILGQKVEFLVSFYNNEISEKSEIFDDQFSVERPDGSNFTLKIRSTKLEDSAMYFCASSDGVMGFEPQHFGDGTRLSIL.

The chain recombines TRBV7-9 with TRBJ1-5; 7 positions match TRBD1. The CDR3 length is 16 residues. With V trimmed by 1 base and J by 4 bases, 7 bases remained unmatched. Looked up from germline, CDR1 is SEHNR and CDR2 is FQNEAQ (reference sequence). DNA of the CDR3: TGTGCCAGCAGCTTAGGGGCGGACAGGAAAAATCAGCCCCAGCATTTT. Translation gives CASSLGADRKNQPQHF.

This clone was seen a handful of times. The chain carries TRBV5-1 and TRBJ2-1; D perhaps matches TRBD2 (6 bases). Germline-derived CDR1 and CDR2 are SGHRS and YFSETQ. The CDR3 totals 14 residues. Trimming took 6 bases from V and 7 from J, leaving 17 bases between them. This CDR3 is CASKIGGVNNEQFF. CDR3 DNA: TGCGCCAGCAAGATAGGCGGGGTGAATAATGAGCAGTTCTTC.

The rearrangement links TRBV5-1 to TRBJ2-3, with TRBD1 matching 8 bases. Germline trimming cut 4 bases from V and 4 bases from J; bases unmatched to any gene: 11. The CDR3 is 16 amino acids. From germline, CDR1 is SGHRS and CDR2 YFSETQ. This CDR3 reads CASSPLGTGISDTQYF. As DNA, the CDR3 is TGCGCCAGCAGCCCGCTCGGGACAGGCATATCAGATACGCAGTATTTT.

This chain uses TRBV19 with TRBJ2-7; TRBD2 aligns across 7 bases. V shed 7 bases, J shed 9 bases, and the junction held 9 bases outside the gene matches. CDR3 length: 12 amino acids. The germline V gene has CDR1 LNHDA and CDR2 SQIVND (reference sequence). This CDR3 reads CASMKPGEGQYF. In DNA form, the CDR3 reads TGTGCCAGTATGAAGCCGGGGGAGGGGCAGTACTTC.

This rearrangement joins TRBV28 to TRBJ1-1, with D tentatively TRBD1 (5 bases). Trimming removed 6 bases at V and 1 base at J, with 9 bases between. Germline V gene sequence: CDR1 MDHEN, CDR2 SYDVKM. There are 13 residues in the CDR3. The CDR3 DNA reads as TGTGCCAGCAGCAACGGACAGAACACTGAAGCTTTCTTT. This codes for CASSNGQNTEAFF.